This T cell receptor (beta chain) was observed in a study of beta chain features in type 1 diabetes. J gave up 2 bases and V 6 bases, and 4 bases lay outside the gene matches. CDR3 length: 13 amino acids. CDR1 and CDR2 from the germline V gene are SQVTM and ANQGSEA. This clone was detected only a few times. Its antigen is currently unknown. General study points: There was a moderate but significant shortening of TCRB CDR3s in all four CD4+ subsets of Type 1 diabetes patients. PCR might favor shorter templates, equally in patients and controls.

A CD45RO/CCR7/CD25/CD127/CD95/CD27 panel sorted naive, central memory, regulatory and stem cell-like memory CD4+ cells. Since all of the isolated RNA was reverse transcribed, expressed TCRB transcripts were what got sequenced. Method: immunoSEQ multiplex PCR; TCRdb's copy keeps in-frame clones and lacks some. The sample records around 360,000 clones, roughly 13% being singletons. The chain uses TRBV29-1 and TRBJ2-3; 8 bases line up with TRBD2. Sample: naive CD4+ T cells from blood. The sequence came from a woman between 18 and 29 years old with type 1 diabetes. The CDR3 nucleotides are TGCAGCGTGAGCGGGAGAGTCACAGATACGCAGTATTTT. Translating it yields CSVSGRVTDTQYF.